The 4 T cell receptor beta chains below come from one sample, sequenced in a study of shared clonotypes between healthy human individuals. Assay: immunoSEQ multiplex PCR; the TCRdb copy retains only in-frame clones and omits some. The table includes about 2.3 million clones, 80% to 95% detected once. The sequencing sample was made of naive CD4+ T cells from PBMCs. Subset defined: CD45RA+ positively selected. The receptors originated from a man younger than 35 in good health. Some clones in this sample may be carry-over from other donors' samples.

The chain couples TRBV5-1 to TRBJ2-7; 9 bases match TRBD1. The length of the CDR3 is 16 residues. With 4 bases clipped from V and 6 bases from J, the junction kept 14 bases outside the gene matches. In germline, CDR1 is SGHRS, CDR2 YFSETQ. The CDR3 nucleotides read TGCGCCAGCAGCCTGGGGGCGGGACAGGGTGTTCGCGAGCAGTACTTC. This encodes CASSLGAGQGVREQYF. The full variable domain, in which reference TRBV5-1 and TRBJ2-7 provide the parts outside the CDR3, is KAGVTQTPRYLIKTRGQQVTLSCSPISGHRSVSWYQQTPGQGLQFLFEYFSETQRNKGNFPGRFSGRQFSNSRSEMNVSTLELGDSALYLCASSLGAGQGVREQYFGPGTRLTVT.

J is TRBJ1-3 and V is TRBV5-8; D gene ambiguous. CDR3 length: 15 residues. From germline, CDR1 is SGHTS and CDR2 YDEGEE. V was pared by 1 base and J by 0 bases, with 8 bases between. The CDR3 bases are TGTGCCAGCAGCTTGTGGATTACCTCTGGAAACACCATATATTTT. It translates to CASSLWITSGNTIYF. Together with reference TRBV5-8 and TRBJ1-3, the CDR3 gives the full variable domain: EAGVTQSPTHLIKTRGQQATLRCSPISGHTSVYWYQQALGLGLQFLLWYDEGEERNRGNFPPRFSGRQFPNYSSELNVNALELEDSALYLCASSLWITSGNTIYFGEGSWLTVV.

The chain joins TRBV28 to TRBJ2-1; D might be TRBD2 (6 bases). CDR3 size: 14 residues. From germline, CDR1 is MDHEN and CDR2 SYDVKM. Trimming stripped 6 bases from V and 4 bases from J, with 13 bases between. The CDR3 is CASRSSVTYNEQFF. CDR3 nucleotides: TGTGCCAGCAGGTCTAGCGTGACTTACAATGAGCAGTTCTTC.

This chain links TRBV9 with TRBJ2-1; D gene unclear. Germline V gene data show CDR1 as SGDLS and CDR2 as YYNGEE. The CDR3 runs to 15 residues. V lost 0 bases, J lost 5 bases, and 12 bases lay in between. In nucleotides, the CDR3 is TGTGCCAGCAGCGTAGGGGCCGCCAATCACAATGAGCAGTTCTTC. Amino acid sequence: CASSVGAANHNEQFF. The full variable domain, completed using reference TRBV9 and TRBJ2-1, is DSGVTQTPKHLITATGQRVTLRCSPRSGDLSVYWYQQSLDQGLQFLIQYYNGEERAKGNILERFSAQQFPDLHSELNLSSLELGDSALYFCASSVGAANHNEQFFGPGTRLTVL.